These T cell receptor beta chains were read from a single sample in a study of blood T cell repertoires in COVID-19. Using immunoSEQ multiplex PCR, the repertoire was profiled, and TCRdb retains in-frame clones only, with some absent. Of around 120,000 clones in the sample, almost 90% were seen once. The sample consisted of peripheral blood. All receptors come from a woman aged 45 to 65 with active or convalescent COVID-19. Each CDR3 is given with its conserved first and last residue. A D gene is named only where the DNA matches it firmly. Clone size is shown for a subset of rows, as once, few, many or a class of expanded clone.

>TRBJ1-5|-|TRBV5-3|-
TGTGCCAGAAGCAAACCAGGGGCCCCCTATCAGCCCCAGCATTTT
CARSKPGAPYQPQHF
>TRBJ2-2|-|TRBV7-2|-
TGTGCCAGCAGCCGAACTAGCCCCGGGGAGCTGTTTTTT
CASSRTSPGELFF
>TRBJ2-2|-|TRBV7-9|-
TGTGCCAGCAGCTACAGGGCTGGGGAGCTGTTTTTT
CASSYRAGELFF
>TRBJ2-6|once|TRBV28|-
TGTGCCAGCAGTTTGGAGAGAGGTGGGGCCAACGTCCTGACTTTC
CASSLERGGANVLTF
>TRBJ1-3|-|TRBV4-1|-
TGCGCCAGCAGCCAAGTAAGCGCGAGTGGAAACACCATATATTTT
CASSQVSASGNTIYF
>TRBJ1-4|-|TRBV28|TRBD1
TGTGCCAGCAGCCGACAGGGTTCGGGTGAAAAACTGTTTTTT
CASSRQGSGEKLFF
>TRBJ2-2|once|TRBV29-1|-
TGCAGCGTTAGGAGGGTTACGAACACCGGGGAGCTGTTTTTT
CSVRRVTNTGELFF
>TRBJ2-7|-|TRBV4-3|-
TGCGCCAGCAGCCAAGATATAAATGCCTACGAGCAGTACTTC
CASSQDINAYEQYF
>TRBJ1-3|few|TRBV28|-
TGTGCCAGCAGTCCCTCCGGTTTCAGGGGTTATTTTGGAAACACCATATATTTT
CASSPSGFRGYFGNTIYF
>TRBJ2-3|once|TRBV6-5|-
TGTGCCAGCAGTTACATGTCTGGCACAGATACGCAGTATTTT
CASSYMSGTDTQYF
>TRBJ1-5|-|TRBV18|-
TGTGCCAGCTCACCGGCAGGGAAACACCCTGGCAATCAGCCCCAGCATTTT
CASSPAGKHPGNQPQHF
>TRBJ2-3|-|TRBV7-3|-
TGCGCCAGCGAGGAGGGGGGGACCGCAGATACGCAGTATTTT
CASEEGGTADTQYF
>TRBJ1-1|-|TRBV19|TRBD1
TGTGCCAGTAGTAGCGGACAGGTACGGGCTTTCTTT
CASSSGQVRAFF
>TRBJ2-3|-|TRBV27|-
TGTGCCAGCAGCCACGACTTCACAGATACGCAGTATTTT
CASSHDFTDTQYF
>TRBJ1-1|few|TRBV6-5|-
TGTGCCAGCGGCAGGTCAGTTAACACTGAAGCTTTCTTT
CASGRSVNTEAFF
>TRBJ1-1|once|TRBV19|-
TGTGCCAGTAAGATGGGCACACTGAACACTGAAGCTTTCTTT
CASKMGTLNTEAFF
>TRBJ1-2|-|TRBV28|-
TGTGCCAGCAGACCCCGCGGCCGGGGCTACACCTTC
CASRPRGRGYTF
>TRBJ2-1|-|TRBV3-1/TRBV3-2|TRBD2
TGTGCCAGCAGCCAAGATCTCCCGGGAGGATTCGGTGAGCAGTTCTTC
CASSQDLPGGFGEQFF
>TRBJ2-7|-|TRBV9|-
TGTGCCAGCAGCGTAGGAGGGGGAAGGTACGAGCAGTACTTC
CASSVGGGRYEQYF
>TRBJ2-7|-|TRBV11-2|-
TGTGCCAGCCGAGAGATGGGCCCAAGAACGTACGAGCAGTACTTC
CASREMGPRTYEQYF
>TRBJ2-7|few|TRBV4-2|-
TGTGCCAGCAGCCGAACAAGTTCTGGTTACGAGCAGTACTTC
CASSRTSSGYEQYF
>TRBJ2-3|-|TRBV7-3|TRBD2
TGTGCCAGCAGCTTAGGTAGCGGGGGCACAGATACGCAGTATTTT
CASSLGSGGTDTQYF
>TRBJ2-7|-|TRBV4-3|TRBD1
TGCGCCAGCAGCCAAGGCCCGACAGGGTCCTACGAGCAGTACTTC
CASSQGPTGSYEQYF
>TRBJ1-1|-|TRBV30|-
TGTGCCTGGAGTGTGGGTCAGGCGAACACTGAAGCTTTCTTT
CAWSVGQANTEAFF